This TCR beta chain derives from a study of cytomegalovirus exposure and HLA in healthy donors. Study context: Around 80 million unique TCR sequences came from HLA-typed donors in an early release.

Regarding this clone: Its specificity is not known.

Study observations and caveats: Previously analyzed data showed that most TCR beta V segments were productive at a frequency of about 87% or about 30%. A missense DCLRE1C variant was associated with V- and J-gene trimming of TCR beta chains in a later analysis, and an independent cohort replicated the association.

J lost 9 bases, V lost 8 bases, and 5 bases had no gene match. The CDR3 spans 11 residues. Germline lookup yields CDR1 MNHNS and CDR2 SASEGT. 60 Vbeta and 13 Jbeta primers were used in PCR. Sequencing used immunoSEQ multiplex PCR; TCRdb keeps in-frame clones, though not all of them. The sample records some 150,000 clones, about three quarters being singletons. Specimen: PBMCs. The genes are TRBV6-1 and TRBJ1-2, with 8 positions matching TRBD1. The TCR comes from a male donor in good health and CMV-seronegative. For the CDR3, the DNA is TGTGCCAGCGGACAGGGTATTAGCTACACCTTC. Amino acids: CASGQGISYTF.